The 23 T cell receptor beta chains below all came from one sample that was sequenced in a study of CD8+CD57+ T cells in acquired aplastic anemia. TCR beta VDJ and CDR3 were profiled, and genomic DNA was the template. TCRdb reprocessed the reads via MiXCR and lists one record per CDR3 protein. Of tens of thousands of distinct CDR3 sequences in the sample, around 55% were seen once. The material sequenced was sorted CD4+, CD8+, or CD8+CD57+ T cells (not recorded which) from PBMCs. The receptors come from a human donor in good health, serving as a control.

CDR3 coding DNA: TGTGCCACCAGCAGCGTCGTACAGGGGGATGGAGCTTTCTTT. It specifies CATSSVVQGDGAFF. The V and J genes are TRBV15 and TRBJ1-1, with 8 bases aligning to TRBD1. The CDR3 has 14 residues. CDR1 and CDR2 from the germline V gene are LNHNV and YYDKDF (reference sequence). V dropped 3 bases and J dropped 10; count of bases not matched to a gene: 10.

The chain combines TRBV4-3 with TRBJ2-7; TRBD2 matches 10 bases. With 1 base clipped from V and 4 bases from J, the junction kept 10 bases outside the gene matches. The germline V gene has CDR1 LGHNA and CDR2 YSLEER. The CDR3 runs to 17 residues. CDR3: CASSQGRGTSGTYEQYF. For the CDR3, the DNA is TGCGCCAGCAGCCAAGGGCGTGGAACTAGCGGGACTTACGAGCAGTACTTC.

This chain links TRBV19 with TRBJ1-6; D ambiguous. CDR1 is LNHDA, CDR2 SQIVND, per germline (reference sequence). The CDR3 is made up of 14 amino acids. The V end was cut by 2 bases, the J end by 7 bases, with 9 bases between. The chain's CDR3 is CASSIRTGNSPLHF. CDR3 DNA sequence: TGTGCCAGTAGTATACGGACTGGAAATTCACCCCTCCACTTT.

The chain carries TRBV10-2 and TRBJ2-5; no definite D call. V dropped 2 bases and J dropped 5 bases, with 12 bases sitting between them. CDR3 size: 14 residues. CDR1 is WSHSY and CDR2 is SAAADI in the germline V gene. The CDR3 DNA reads as TGCGCCAGCAGTGAGCCTTGGACGGGCGAGACCCAGTACTTC. Translation gives CASSEPWTGETQYF.

Concerning this clonotype itself: Compared with germline, one end of the junction differs, possibly owing to a read error. The chain couples TRBV2 to TRBJ2-7, with a possible D match to TRBD1 (6 bases). The CDR3 runs to 12 residues. Germline V gene sequence: CDR1 SNHLY, CDR2 FYNNEI. CDR3 coding DNA: TGTGCCAGCAGTGTTAACGGACAGAGCGCTAACTTC. Residues: CASSVNGQSANF.

This sequence joins TRBV29-1 and TRBJ2-1; 12 bases line up with TRBD2. The CDR3 has 14 amino acids. Germline V gene data show CDR1 as SQVTM and CDR2 as ANQGSEA. The V and J ends lost 6 bases and 6 bases, in that order; junction bases with no gene match: 6. The CDR3 sequence is CSVWTSGTINEQFF. The CDR3 nucleotides are TGCAGCGTGTGGACTAGCGGGACTATCAATGAGCAGTTCTTC.

This clonotype has at least ten counts. V and J are TRBV15 and TRBJ2-5; no firm D call. V lost 1 base to trimming and J lost 0 bases, with 6 bases between them. This CDR3 spans 14 amino acids. The germline V gene encodes CDR1 LNHNV and CDR2 YYDKDF (reference sequence). The CDR3 loop reads CATSRGSDQETQYF. In nucleotides, the CDR3 is TGTGCCACCAGCAGAGGGTCAGACCAAGAGACCCAGTACTTC.

V usage is TRBV2 and J usage is TRBJ1-2, with 7 nucleotides matching TRBD1. The V segment lost 5 bases and the J segment 2 bases; nucleotides outside the gene matches: 2. CDR1 SNHLY and CDR2 FYNNEI come from the germline V gene. The CDR3 totals 13 residues. CDR3 loop: CASSLGQNYGYTF. In nucleotides, the CDR3 is TGTGCCAGCAGTTTGGGACAGAACTATGGCTACACCTTC. Together with reference TRBV2 and TRBJ1-2, the CDR3 gives the full variable domain: EPEVTQTPSHQVTQMGQEVILRCVPISNHLYFYWYRQILGQKVEFLVSFYNNEISEKSEIFDDQFSVERPDGSNFTLKIRSTKLEDSAMYFCASSLGQNYGYTFGSGTRLTVV.

Ten or more counts support this clonotype. This chain uses TRBV12-3 or TRBV12-4 with TRBJ1-5; 11 bases agree with TRBD1. V was clipped by 6 bases and J by 6 bases; unmatched bases: 7. The CDR3 is 15 amino acids. CDR3 in DNA: TGTGCCAGCAGCATGGGACAGGGGGTCAGTCAGCCCCAGCATTTT. Translation gives CASSMGQGVSQPQHF.

This clonotype showed up many times. The chain has TRBV7-9 and TRBJ1-2; no definite D call. The CDR3 has 18 amino acids. Germline assignment: CDR1 SEHNR and CDR2 FQNEAQ (reference sequence). Trimming took off 5 bases at V and 5 bases at J, with 27 bases between the two ends. CDR3 sequence reads: CASSASGRGIPIGYGYTF. For the CDR3, the DNA is TGTGCCAGCAGCGCAAGCGGTCGTGGGATTCCCATCGGGTATGGCTACACCTTC.

This clonotype has only one observation. This chain joins TRBV7-6 and TRBJ2-1; D gene ambiguous. The CDR3 is made up of 14 amino acids. The germline V gene has CDR1 SGHVS and CDR2 FNYEAQ. V lost 0 bases to trimming and J lost 9 bases, with 12 bases between them. CDR3 protein: CASSLAPTRSEQFF. The DNA of the CDR3 is TGTGCCAGCAGCTTAGCCCCGACGAGGAGTGAGCAGTTCTTC.

The rearrangement joins TRBV2 to TRBJ1-1; 8 bases map to TRBD1. V dropped 6 bases and J dropped 2; count of bases not matched to a gene: 2. The CDR3 has 13 residues. The germline V gene has CDR1 SNHLY and CDR2 FYNNEI. The CDR3 region is CASSAGGNTEAFF. Here the CDR3 DNA reads TGTGCCAGCAGCGCAGGGGGCAACACTGAAGCTTTCTTT.

This chain joins TRBV29-1 and TRBJ2-3, with D hard to call. The CDR3 sequence is 14 residues long. Germline V gene lookup returns CDR1 SQVTM and CDR2 ANQGSEA. Trimming pared 2 bases from V and 2 bases from J, leaving 11 bases between. The DNA of the CDR3 is TGCAGCGTTGAATTGGACGCAGTCACAGATACGCAGTATTTT. It codes for CSVELDAVTDTQYF.

V and J are TRBV10-3 and TRBJ2-7; D ambiguous. Per germline, CDR1 ENHRY and CDR2 SYGVKD. The CDR3 runs 13 residues. V dropped 10 bases and J dropped 1 base, with 14 bases sitting between them. As DNA, the CDR3 is TGTGCCACCCGACCGACCGGATCCTACGAGCAGTACTTC. This translates into CATRPTGSYEQYF.

The rearrangement uses TRBV7-2 and TRBJ1-1; tentatively, D is TRBD1 (6 bases). The CDR3 has 14 amino acids. Germline V gene sequence: CDR1 SGHTA, CDR2 FQGNSA. V lost 5 bases to trimming and J lost 2 bases, with 12 bases between them. The CDR3 region is CASSLRTDNTEAFF. The CDR3 DNA reads TGTGCCAGCAGCCTTCGGACAGACAACACTGAAGCTTTCTTT.

V usage is TRBV14 and J usage is TRBJ2-1, with D tentatively TRBD2 (6 bases). From germline, CDR1 is SGHDN and CDR2 FVKESK. The CDR3 loop spans 17 amino acids. V was cut by 2 bases and J by 6 bases, with 20 bases left in between. In DNA, the CDR3 is TGTGCCAGCAGCCAACGTCCTTTTACTAGCCAGCGCAATGAGCAGTTCTTC. It translates to CASSQRPFTSQRNEQFF.

This clonotype was counted many times. The chain joins TRBV5-4 to TRBJ2-1; D may be TRBD2 (6 bases). V shed 1 base and J shed 4 bases, with 15 bases lying between them. Germline CDR1 is SGHNT and CDR2 is YYREEE (reference sequence). The CDR3 contains 16 residues. CDR3 coding DNA: TGTGCCAGCAGCTTGCGGGGGACTTCCCCTTACAATGAGCAGTTCTTC. Translating gives CASSLRGTSPYNEQFF.

V and J are TRBV19 and TRBJ2-1, with D perhaps TRBD1 (6 bases). The CDR3 sequence is 16 residues long. Germline loops: CDR1 LNHDA, CDR2 SQIVND (reference sequence). V lost 10 bases to trimming and J lost 6 bases, with 25 bases between them. The CDR3 reads CATQARFRGVSNEQFF. For the CDR3, the DNA is TGTGCCACCCAAGCTCGATTCAGGGGAGTCTCCAATGAGCAGTTCTTC.

This clonotype was counted ten times or more. V gene TRBV24-1 combines with J gene TRBJ2-1, with D hard to call. V lost 4 bases, J lost 4 bases, and 13 bases lay in between. Germline values: CDR1 KGHDR, CDR2 SFDVKD. This CDR3 has 15 amino acids. The DNA of the CDR3 is TGTGCCACCAGTGACCCCGGACCGGATTACAATGAGCAGTTCTTC. As protein: CATSDPGPDYNEQFF.

This clonotype was detected many times. This chain joins TRBV30 and TRBJ1-4, with a possible D match to TRBD1 (6 bases). Germline lookup yields CDR1 GTSNPN and CDR2 SVGIG (reference sequence). Trimming took off 0 bases at V and 4 bases at J, with 6 bases between the two ends. This CDR3 has 13 residues. In DNA, the CDR3 is TGTGCCTGGAGTGTACAGGGTAATGAAAAACTGTTTTTT. This translates into CAWSVQGNEKLFF.

This rearrangement joins TRBV25-1 to TRBJ2-7, with a weak D call TRBD2 (6 bases). V lost 4 bases and J 8 bases, leaving 9 bases between the germline ends. There are 11 residues in the CDR3. Germline V gene data show CDR1 as MGHDK and CDR2 as SYGVNS. CDR3 DNA sequence: TGTGCCAGCAGTGTTGCGGGGAAGCAGTACTTC. Amino acids: CASSVAGKQYF.

The gene calls are TRBV10-3 and TRBJ1-1; D unresolved. V was pared by 10 bases and J by 5 bases, with 26 bases between. The V gene's germline CDR1 is ENHRY and CDR2 SYGVKD. This CDR3 has 16 residues. CDR3 residues: CATKRSLFGEGTEAFF. As DNA, the CDR3 is TGTGCCACCAAACGGTCCCTCTTCGGGGAAGGGACTGAAGCTTTCTTT.

This clonotype was counted at least ten times. V and J are TRBV12-3 or TRBV12-4 and TRBJ1-1; D not resolved. The ends were cut back, 2 bases at V and 3 bases at J, with 13 bases in the middle. There are 15 residues in the CDR3. This chain's CDR3 is CASSLSHRAHTEAFF. In DNA form, the CDR3 reads TGTGCCAGCAGTTTAAGTCACCGGGCCCACACTGAAGCTTTCTTT.